The 27 T cell receptor beta chains listed next were all sequenced from one sample in a study of shared clonotypes between healthy human individuals. This table comes from immunoSEQ multiplex PCR, and its TCRdb copy is limited to in-frame clones, with some not included. The repertoire has roughly 810,000 clones, around 96% of them found once; the top ten carry less than 0.25%. The naive CD8 fraction comprised CD45RO-negative cells positively selected for CCR7 and excluded terminally differentiated effector memory CD45RA+ cells. The specimen sequenced was naive CD8+ T cells sorted from blood. Every receptor here comes from a man aged 25 to 40 in good health.

The chain employs TRBV10-3 and TRBJ2-7; 8 bases align to TRBD2. V was pared by 7 bases and J by 7 bases, with 12 bases of the junction left unmatched. The CDR3 contains 14 residues. CDR1 ENHRY and CDR2 SYGVKD come from the germline V gene. The CDR3 sequence is CAIISDSSGGEQYF. The CDR3 region has the DNA TGTGCCATCATCTCGGATAGCTCGGGGGGGGAGCAGTACTTC.

This clone was counted a single time. V usage is TRBV13 and J usage is TRBJ2-5, with TRBD2 identical over 13 bases. V lost 5 bases and J lost 2; bases outside the gene matches: 2. The CDR3 spans 15 residues. Germline-derived CDR1 and CDR2 are PRHDT and FYEKMQ (reference sequence). The CDR3 reads CASSMGLAGQETQYF. The CDR3 region has the DNA TGTGCCAGCAGCATGGGACTAGCGGGGCAAGAGACCCAGTACTTC.

The sample holds one count of this clone. The chain couples TRBV7-9 to TRBJ2-7; TRBD2 aligns across 7 bases. V lost 5 bases, J lost 6 bases, and 10 bases stayed unmatched. This CDR3 spans 14 amino acids. Germline values: CDR1 SEHNR, CDR2 FQNEAQ (reference sequence). CDR3 nucleotides: TGTGCCAGCAGCCCAGCCAGTCGCGGGGGCGAGCAGTACTTC. Translated, it gives CASSPASRGGEQYF.

V is TRBV6-6 and J is TRBJ2-1; 8 bases agree with TRBD2. This CDR3 is built from 15 residues. V lost 6 bases and J lost 6; bases outside the gene matches: 10. Germline V gene data show CDR1 as MNHNY and CDR2 as SVGAGI (reference sequence). DNA of the CDR3: TGTGCCAGCAGAATAGAGGGACTAGTCGGCAATGAGCAGTTCTTC. Encoded protein: CASRIEGLVGNEQFF.

The chain couples TRBV7-9 to TRBJ2-3, with 8 bases lining up with TRBD1. Germline lookup yields CDR1 SEHNR and CDR2 FQNEAQ (reference sequence). V shed 10 bases and J 1 base; nucleotides not matched to a gene: 7. The CDR3 loop spans 14 amino acids. This CDR3 reads CATEPGQGTDTQYF. CDR3 DNA: TGTGCCACTGAGCCGGGACAGGGCACAGATACGCAGTATTTT. The whole variable domain, filled in from reference TRBV7-9 and TRBJ2-3, reads DTGVSQNPRHKITKRGQNVTFRCDPISEHNRLYWYRQTLGQGPEFLTYFQNEAQLEKSRLLSDRFSAERPKGSFSTLEIQRTEQGDSAMYLCATEPGQGTDTQYFGPGTRLTVL.

This clone was detected once. The chain carries TRBV4-3 and TRBJ2-7, with 12 positions matching TRBD2. With V trimmed by 1 base and J by 5 bases, 3 bases remained unmatched. Germline CDR1 reads LGHNA; CDR2 reads YSLEER. The CDR3 runs 15 residues. The CDR3: CASSQGTSGIDEQYF. CDR3 nucleotides: TGCGCCAGCAGCCAAGGGACTAGCGGGATTGACGAGCAGTACTTC.

The chain combines TRBV27 with TRBJ2-7; 10 bases are shared with TRBD2. V gave up 8 bases and J gave up 0 bases; unmatched junction bases: 4. The CDR3 is 14 residues long. The germline V gene has CDR1 MNHEY and CDR2 SMNVEV (reference sequence). CDR3 in amino acids: CASRRTSGSYEQYF. In DNA, the CDR3 is TGTGCCAGCCGTCGGACTAGCGGCTCCTACGAGCAGTACTTC.

The chain couples TRBV4-1 to TRBJ1-1, with 7 bases fitting TRBD1. The V gene end was trimmed by 3 bases and the J gene end by 1 base; junction bases not matched to a gene: 14. The germline V gene encodes CDR1 MGHRA and CDR2 YSYEKL. The CDR3 totals 18 residues. In nucleotides, the CDR3 is TGCGCCAGCAGCCACCGCGCAGTCCCCGGGACAGAGAACACTGAAGCTTTCTTT. This translates into CASSHRAVPGTENTEAFF.

DNA for the CDR3: TGTGCCATCAGTGATGTGGGACTTCGATACAATGAGCAGTTCTTC. It codes for CAISDVGLRYNEQFF. The chain carries TRBV10-3 and TRBJ2-1; D possibly corresponds to TRBD2 (6 bases). Looked up from germline, CDR1 is ENHRY and CDR2 is SYGVKD. V lost 3 bases and J lost 4, with 13 bases in between. The CDR3 totals 15 residues.

V is TRBV7-9 and J is TRBJ2-5, with 8 bases matching TRBD1. Germline loops: CDR1 SEHNR, CDR2 FQNEAQ (reference sequence). Trimming took 0 bases from V and 1 from J; bases not matched to a gene: 10. The CDR3 runs 18 residues. This CDR3 reads CASSLAHVDRGFQETQYF. CDR3 bases: TGTGCCAGCAGCTTAGCGCACGTAGACAGGGGATTCCAAGAGACCCAGTACTTC.

This rearrangement joins TRBV6-6 to TRBJ1-4; D not certain. The CDR3 is 13 residues long. V lost 0 bases and J lost 8, with 7 bases in between. Germline V gene data show CDR1 as MNHNY and CDR2 as SVGAGI (reference sequence). CDR3 sequence reads: CASSYSRLEKLFF. CDR3 DNA sequence: TGTGCCAGCAGTTACTCCCGGCTCGAAAAACTGTTTTTT.

Points on this clone: The DNA is omitted, as the CDR3 cannot be located on it reliably, and the CDR3 follows TCRdb's listing. The genes are TRBV28 and TRBJ2-5; TRBD1 is the table's D call, not checked against the DNA. The CDR3 contains 15 residues when both ends are counted. Germline V gene data show CDR1 as MDHEN and CDR2 as SYDVKM. CDR3 protein: CASRMTGYFGETQYF.

This clone was seen once. This chain uses TRBV9 with TRBJ1-2, with unresolved D. With 0 bases removed from V and 7 bases from J, the gap between germline ends came to 10 bases. This CDR3 comprises 13 residues. Per the germline V gene, CDR1 is SGDLS and CDR2 is YYNGEE. CDR3 protein: CASSVVSGSGYTF. The CDR3 coding sequence is TGTGCCAGCAGCGTAGTATCAGGAAGTGGCTACACCTTC.

In DNA form, the CDR3 reads TGCAGCGTTGAGTGGACAGGGAACTACGAGCAGTACTTC. This translates into CSVEWTGNYEQYF. The gene calls are TRBV29-1 and TRBJ2-7; 8 nucleotides agree with TRBD1. The CDR3 is made up of 13 amino acids. The germline CDR1 and CDR2 sequences are SQVTM and ANQGSEA. V lost 3 bases and J lost 3; bases outside the gene matches: 4.

A note on this clone: This same CDR3 is encoded by further DNA sequences in the sample. The CDR3 loop is CASSLVGRAYEQYF. The CDR3 DNA is TGTGCCAGCAGCTTAGTCGGGAGGGCCTACGAGCAGTACTTC. The V gene is TRBV11-2, the J gene TRBJ2-7; TRBD2 agrees at 8 bases. CDR1 and CDR2 from the germline V gene are SGHAT and FQNNGV. V lost 1 base, J lost 2 bases, and 1 base stayed unmatched. This CDR3 has 14 residues. The full variable domain, in which reference TRBV11-2 and TRBJ2-7 provide the parts outside the CDR3, is EAGVAQSPRYKIIEKRQSVAFWCNPISGHATLYWYQQILGQGPKLLIQFQNNGVVDDSQLPKDRFSAERLKGVDSTLKIQPAKLEDSAVYLCASSLVGRAYEQYFGPGTRLTVT.

The chain combines TRBV6-5 with TRBJ2-7; the D is unclear. V lost 7 bases and J 2 bases, leaving 12 bases between the germline ends. This CDR3 is built from 13 residues. Germline V lookup: CDR1 MNHEY, CDR2 SVGAGI. CDR3 sequence reads: CASTDQETYEQYF. The CDR3 coding sequence is TGTGCCAGCACCGACCAGGAGACCTACGAGCAGTACTTC.

This sequence joins TRBV7-9 and TRBJ2-7, with D hard to call. This CDR3 is 12 amino acids long. Trimming shortened V by 5 bases and J by 4 bases, and 9 bases separated the two germline ends. Germline CDR1 reads SEHNR; CDR2 reads FQNEAQ (reference sequence). For the CDR3, the DNA is TGTGCCAGCAGCCCATCCACGTACGAGCAGTACTTC. Its translation: CASSPSTYEQYF.

V gene TRBV27 combines with J gene TRBJ2-7; no clear D. Germline V gives CDR1 MNHEY, CDR2 SMNVEV (reference sequence). This CDR3 is 13 amino acids long. V lost 2 bases, J lost 3 bases, and 8 bases lay in between. The CDR3 coding sequence is TGTGCCAGCAGTTTAGTGCCAATCTACGAGCAGTACTTC. This sequence encodes CASSLVPIYEQYF.

The chain joins TRBV4-3 to TRBJ1-2, with D uncertain. Germline-derived CDR1 and CDR2 are LGHNA and YSLEER. V was shortened by 1 base and J by 1 base, with 10 bases between the two germline ends. The CDR3 extends over 15 amino acids. The CDR3 loop reads CASSQVRQSNYGYTF. Here the CDR3 DNA reads TGCGCCAGCAGCCAAGTTCGGCAGAGTAACTATGGCTACACCTTC.

This clone came up once. The chain joins TRBV11-2 to TRBJ2-4; 7 positions agree with TRBD2. CDR3 size: 16 residues. Germline-derived CDR1 and CDR2 are SGHAT and FQNNGV. Losses at the gene ends were 3 bases for V and 1 base for J; bases not matched to a gene: 6. For the CDR3, the DNA is TGTGCCAGCAGCTTCCGTGCGGGAGAGGCCAAAAACATTCAGTACTTC. This translates into CASSFRAGEAKNIQYF.

This clone showed up just once. V is TRBV5-7 and J is TRBJ1-5; the match to TRBD1 covers 10 bases. TRBV5-7 is an ORF, and what it does is uncertain. The CDR3 totals 15 residues. V lost 4 bases to trimming and J lost 6 bases; unmatched junction nucleotides: 7. CDR3 amino acids: CASSKGTGVAQPQHF. The CDR3 DNA follows: TGTGCCAGCAGCAAGGGGACAGGGGTAGCTCAGCCCCAGCATTTT.

A word on this clone: The sample has other DNA sequences that encode this CDR3 too. The chain couples TRBV19 to TRBJ2-1, with TRBD2 identical over 14 bases. Trimming cost V 3 bases and J 7 bases; bases outside gene matches: 2. CDR1 LNHDA and CDR2 SQIVND come from the germline V gene (reference sequence). This CDR3 region has 15 residues. The CDR3 here is CASSIRLAGGNEQFF. The CDR3 coding sequence is TGTGCCAGTAGTATCCGACTAGCGGGAGGGAATGAGCAGTTCTTC. The whole variable domain, filled in from reference TRBV19 and TRBJ2-1, reads DGGITQSPKYLFRKEGQNVTLSCEQNLNHDAMYWYRQDPGQGLRLIYYSQIVNDFQKGDIAEGYSVSREKKESFPLTVTSAQKNPTAFYLCASSIRLAGGNEQFFGPGTRLTVL.

This clone was detected once. V usage is TRBV27 and J usage is TRBJ2-7; D may match TRBD1 or TRBD2 (5 bases each). Trimming stripped 2 bases from V and 6 bases from J, with 17 bases between. This CDR3 region has 15 residues. Germline loops: CDR1 MNHEY, CDR2 SMNVEV (reference sequence). The CDR3 nucleotides read TGTGCCAGCAGTTTAATGGCAGGGAGCGTGGCCGAGCAGTACTTC. This encodes CASSLMAGSVAEQYF.

V is TRBV4-1 and J is TRBJ2-7; TRBD2 agrees at 11 bases. The CDR3 covers 16 residues. With 1 base clipped from V and 6 bases from J, the junction kept 8 bases outside the gene matches. The germline V gene has CDR1 MGHRA and CDR2 YSYEKL. CDR3 nucleotides: TGCGCCAGCAGCCAAGGTGGTACTAGCGGGAGATCCGAGCAGTACTTC. It yields the protein CASSQGGTSGRSEQYF.

The chain couples TRBV7-9 to TRBJ2-1; TRBD2 agrees at 11 bases. The CDR3 covers 15 residues. Trimming cost V 4 bases and J 7 bases; bases outside gene matches: 6. Germline CDR1 reads SEHNR; CDR2 reads FQNEAQ (reference sequence). CDR3 sequence reads: CASSSTSGVLNEQFF. CDR3 DNA: TGTGCCAGCAGCTCGACTAGCGGGGTCTTGAATGAGCAGTTCTTC. Combining the CDR3 with reference TRBV7-9 and TRBJ2-1 gives the whole variable domain DTGVSQNPRHKITKRGQNVTFRCDPISEHNRLYWYRQTLGQGPEFLTYFQNEAQLEKSRLLSDRFSAERPKGSFSTLEIQRTEQGDSAMYLCASSSTSGVLNEQFFGPGTRLTVL.

This chain joins TRBV7-9 and TRBJ2-1; 9 nucleotides match TRBD1. This CDR3 comprises 16 residues. Germline V gene lookup returns CDR1 SEHNR and CDR2 FQNEAQ (reference sequence). Trimming took 4 bases from V and 7 from J; bases not matched to a gene: 11. The CDR3 nucleotides are TGTGCCAGCAGCTCCGCCGACAGGGGGATGGTTAATGAGCAGTTCTTC. Amino acid sequence: CASSSADRGMVNEQFF.

V and J are TRBV7-9 and TRBJ1-2, with 8 bases fitting TRBD1. There are 15 residues in the CDR3. V lost 1 base and J lost 4; bases outside the gene matches: 5. Germline CDR1 is SEHNR and CDR2 is FQNEAQ (reference sequence). The CDR3: CASSLGDRISYGYTF. The CDR3 bases are TGTGCCAGCAGCTTAGGGGACAGGATAAGCTATGGCTACACCTTC.